Presented here are 8 T cell receptor beta chains from one specimen sequenced in a study of blood T cell repertoires in COVID-19. Clones were read by immunoSEQ multiplex PCR, and TCRdb kept only the in-frame ones, dropping some. The data contain about 87,000 clones, more than 75% of them singletons. The sequenced sample consisted of peripheral blood. The receptors were sampled from a human donor with acute or convalescent COVID-19. The donor label of this sample is uncertain.

J is TRBJ2-7 and V is TRBV6-6; D is perhaps TRBD1 (6 bases). This CDR3 contains 14 residues. CDR1 is MNHNY and CDR2 is SVGAGI in the germline V gene (reference sequence). Trimming shortened V by 5 bases and J by 0 bases, and 11 bases separated the two germline ends. CDR3 amino acids: CASSRQASSYEQYF. The CDR3 nucleotides are TGTGCCAGCAGTCGACAGGCGAGCTCCTACGAGCAGTACTTC.

V is TRBV28 and J is TRBJ1-2; 8 nucleotides match TRBD1. Germline V gene data show CDR1 as MDHEN and CDR2 as SYDVKM. V lost 4 bases, J lost 8 bases, and 9 bases stayed unmatched. CDR3 size: 14 residues. CDR3 nucleotide sequence: TGTGCCAGCAGTTATCCGGACAGGGTCGCGGGCTACACCTTC. It translates to CASSYPDRVAGYTF.

V and J are TRBV5-1 and TRBJ2-3, with TRBD2 identical over 7 bases. The V and J ends lost 5 bases and 3 bases, in that order; junction bases with no gene match: 12. The length of the CDR3 is 16 residues. The germline V gene encodes CDR1 SGHRS and CDR2 YFSETQ. CDR3 DNA sequence: TGCGCCAGCAGGCCACTGGGTGCGGGGGTTACAGATACGCAGTATTTT. Residues: CASRPLGAGVTDTQYF.

The rearrangement links TRBV5-1 to TRBJ2-3; the D gene is possibly TRBD2 (5 bases). Germline loops: CDR1 SGHRS, CDR2 YFSETQ. The CDR3 consists of 14 residues. V lost 0 bases to trimming and J lost 5 bases, with 10 bases between them. The CDR3 sequence is CASSLEGALDTQYF. In nucleotides, the CDR3 is TGCGCCAGCAGCTTGGAGGGAGCCCTAGATACGCAGTATTTT.

The chain uses TRBV6-2 or TRBV6-3 and TRBJ1-5; TRBD1 matches at 7 bases. Germline CDR1 is MNHEY and CDR2 is SVGEGT. V shed 4 bases and J 3 bases; nucleotides not matched to a gene: 6. This CDR3 is built from 15 residues. In DNA, the CDR3 is TGTGCCAGCAGTTCCACAGGGGCTACCAATCAGCCCCAGCATTTT. Translated: CASSSTGATNQPQHF.

The chain links TRBV7-2 to TRBJ2-1, with TRBD1 matching 8 bases. V dropped 0 bases and J dropped 6; count of bases not matched to a gene: 7. Looked up from germline, CDR1 is SGHTA and CDR2 is FQGNSA. This CDR3 comprises 16 residues. The CDR3 bases are TGTGCCAGCAGCTTAGCGCGGGCAGGGGGCCGCAATGAGCAGTTCTTC. It encodes CASSLARAGGRNEQFF.

This clone was observed once. The V gene is TRBV7-9, the J gene TRBJ1-3; no clear D. There are 14 residues in the CDR3. Trimming left V 5 bases short and J 4 bases short, with 12 bases between. Germline values: CDR1 SEHNR, CDR2 FQNEAQ (reference sequence). For the CDR3, the DNA is TGTGCCAGCAGCCCCCCGGGGAGGGGAAACACCATATATTTT. Its protein product is CASSPPGRGNTIYF.

Only one count was recorded for this clone. The chain links TRBV2 to TRBJ1-2; 8 bases agree with TRBD1. With V trimmed by 4 bases and J by 2 bases, 9 bases remained unmatched. This CDR3 contains 16 residues. The germline CDR1 and CDR2 sequences are SNHLY and FYNNEI. Here the CDR3 DNA reads TGTGCCAGCAGTGGGCCGACAGGGGCCACCAACTATGGCTACACCTTC. The encoded protein is CASSGPTGATNYGYTF.